This T cell receptor (beta chain) was sequenced for a study of CD8 T cells in Susac syndrome. The CDR3 runs 14 residues. Germline V gives CDR1 SGHRS, CDR2 YFSETQ. The V end lost 4 bases, the J end lost 4 bases, and 13 bases lay between the germline ends. It was with random hexamers that roughly 0.45 to 1 ug RNA was reverse transcribed. Across 54 Vbeta and 13 Jbeta, immunoSEQ multiplex PCR amplified TCR beta CDR3. In TCRdb, the immunoSEQ multiplex PCR reads were re-called with MiXCR into one record per CDR3 protein. The sample lists about 210,000 distinct CDR3 sequences; about 96% were seen once. Sequencing input: CD4+ T cells from PBMCs. The chain couples TRBV5-1 to TRBJ2-3, with D possibly being TRBD2 (5 bases). The clonotype comes from a human donor with multiple sclerosis. CDR3 in amino acids: CASSLTPGSDTQYF. CDR3 nucleotide sequence: TGCGCCAGCAGCCTAACGCCGGGGTCAGATACGCAGTATTTT. Filled out from reference TRBV5-1 and TRBJ2-3, the complete variable domain reads KAGVTQTPRYLIKTRGQQVTLSCSPISGHRSVSWYQQTPGQGLQFLFEYFSETQRNKGNFPGRFSGRQFSNSRSEMNVSTLELGDSALYLCASSLTPGSDTQYFGPGTRLTVL.